Presented here are 21 T cell receptor beta chains from one specimen sequenced in a study of blood T cell repertoires in COVID-19. TCRdb's table, derived via immunoSEQ multiplex PCR, lists solely in-frame clones and lacks some. This table holds 85,000 to 95,000 clones, 75% to 90% found once. Input material: peripheral blood. These receptor sequences come from a man in his fifties or sixties with COVID-19, enrolled during active disease.

The rearrangement links TRBV21-1 to TRBJ2-5; TRBD2 reflects the table's D call only, with no check against the DNA. TRBV21-1 is a known pseudogene. The CDR3 totals 20 residues. The CDR3 DNA sequence: TGTGCCAGCAGCAAAAAGGACGCAGGGAGGCTAGGGGCTAAGGAAGAGACCCAGTACTTC. Its translation is CASSKKDAGRLGAKEETQYF.

The chain has TRBV3-1 (or the pseudogene TRBV3-2) and TRBJ2-1; 7 positions match TRBD1. Germline trimming cut 0 bases from V and 3 bases from J; bases unmatched to any gene: 14. CDR3 length: 19 residues. Germline V gene lookup returns CDR1 LGHDT and CDR2 YNNKEL (reference sequence). The CDR3 spells CASSQDPSHHRGYYNEQFF. CDR3 DNA sequence: TGTGCCAGCAGCCAAGACCCCTCACACCACAGGGGATACTACAATGAGCAGTTCTTC.

This clone was seen a few times. The CDR3 loop reads CASSFGLAVGEQFF. CDR3 nucleotide sequence: TGCGCCAGCAGCTTCGGACTAGCGGTGGGCGAGCAGTTCTTC. The gene calls are TRBV5-1 and TRBJ2-1, with 10 bases fitting TRBD2. The CDR3 contains 14 residues. Germline trimming cut 2 bases from V and 10 bases from J; bases unmatched to any gene: 6. Per the germline V gene, CDR1 is SGHRS and CDR2 is YFSETQ. Looking up the rest from reference TRBV5-1 and TRBJ2-1 gives the full variable domain: KAGVTQTPRYLIKTRGQQVTLSCSPISGHRSVSWYQQTPGQGLQFLFEYFSETQRNKGNFPGRFSGRQFSNSRSEMNVSTLELGDSALYLCASSFGLAVGEQFFGPGTRLTVL.

This chain connects TRBV2 to TRBJ2-5, with D perhaps TRBD1 (6 bases). CDR1 and CDR2 (germline): SNHLY, FYNNEI. The V and J ends lost 10 bases and 4 bases respectively, with 16 bases between them. The CDR3 sequence is 13 residues long. CDR3 coding DNA: TGTGCCAACAGGGAGTCTGAGGGAGAGACCCAGTACTTC. This translates into CANRESEGETQYF.

The gene calls are TRBV27 and TRBJ2-7, with D possibly being TRBD1 (5 bases). CDR3 length equals 13 residues. Germline CDR1 reads MNHEY; CDR2 reads SMNVEV (reference sequence). V shed 3 bases and J shed 4 bases, with 10 bases lying between them. The DNA for the CDR3 is TGTGCCAGCAGTTTTACTCAGGGTTACGAGCAGTACTTC. Translating it yields CASSFTQGYEQYF.

The V call is TRBV29-1, the J call TRBJ2-5; 7 positions agree with TRBD1. Trimming cost V 6 bases and J 2 bases; bases outside gene matches: 12. Germline assignment: CDR1 SQVTM and CDR2 ANQGSEA. The length of the CDR3 is 15 residues. CDR3 sequence: CSVATTGQPQETQYF. For the CDR3, the DNA is TGCAGCGTAGCTACCACGGGACAGCCGCAAGAGACCCAGTACTTC. Full variable domain (remainder filled in from reference TRBV29-1 and TRBJ2-5): SAVISQKPSRDICQRGTSLTIQCQVDSQVTMMFWYRQQPGQSLTLIATANQGSEATYESGFVIDKFPISRPNLTFSTLTVSNMSPEDSSIYLCSVATTGQPQETQYFGPGTRLLVL.

This sequence joins TRBV11-1 and TRBJ2-7, with D possibly being TRBD2 (6 bases). Germline values: CDR1 SGHAT, CDR2 FQDESV (reference sequence). V lost 5 bases and J lost 4, with 21 bases in between. This CDR3 contains 16 residues. This CDR3 is CASSPTSPTPRYEQYF. The DNA of the CDR3 is TGTGCCAGCAGCCCAACTAGCCCGACTCCCCGTTACGAGCAGTACTTC.

This clone was seen a handful of times. The CDR3 spells CASRPTGTRGQNSPLHF. The CDR3 DNA reads as TGTGCCAGCAGACCAACCGGGACCAGGGGTCAAAATTCACCCCTCCACTTT. This chain connects TRBV7-9 to TRBJ1-6; D possibly corresponds to TRBD1 (6 bases). V dropped 6 bases and J dropped 7 bases, with 22 bases sitting between them. The germline V gene has CDR1 SEHNR and CDR2 FQNEAQ (reference sequence). This CDR3 region has 17 residues.

V gene TRBV11-2 combines with J gene TRBJ1-2; D remains unclear. Germline CDR1 is SGHAT and CDR2 is FQNNGV. The CDR3 totals 14 residues. V was clipped by 0 bases and J by 8 bases, with 13 bases between them. The CDR3 bases are TGTGCCAGCAGCTTAGATACGAGCTTGAGGGGCTACACCTTC. Amino acids: CASSLDTSLRGYTF.

V and J are TRBV19 and TRBJ2-7; possible D gene TRBD2, 6 bases. Trimming removed 3 bases at V and 2 bases at J, with 14 bases between. The V gene's germline CDR1 is LNHDA and CDR2 SQIVND (reference sequence). This CDR3 comprises 15 residues. In nucleotides, the CDR3 is TGTGCCAGTAGTATGGTAGGGGACTGGACCTACGAGCAGTACTTC. Its translation is CASSMVGDWTYEQYF.

The chain uses TRBV7-3 and TRBJ2-1; the match to TRBD2 covers 8 bases. The CDR3 extends over 14 amino acids. The germline CDR1 and CDR2 sequences are SGHTA and FQGTGA. V lost 8 bases, J lost 5 bases, and 8 bases stayed unmatched. The CDR3 DNA reads TGTGCCAGCTCAGCGGGGGATTCCCACAATGAGCAGTTCTTC. Protein sequence: CASSAGDSHNEQFF.

The chain links TRBV10-3 to TRBJ1-1; 9 nucleotides line up with TRBD1. Germline V lookup: CDR1 ENHRY, CDR2 SYGVKD. CDR3 length: 14 residues. V shed 0 bases and J 7 bases; nucleotides not matched to a gene: 3. The chain's CDR3 is CAISESGDRDEAFF. As DNA, the CDR3 is TGTGCCATCAGTGAGTCGGGGGACAGGGATGAAGCTTTCTTT.

V is TRBV28 and J is TRBJ2-7, with a possible D match to TRBD2 (6 bases). This CDR3 contains 14 residues. Germline loops: CDR1 MDHEN, CDR2 SYDVKM. The V end was cut by 2 bases, the J end by 3 bases, with 11 bases between. The DNA for the CDR3 is TGTGCCAGCAGTTTAACGGGAGTTAACTACGAGCAGTACTTC. This encodes CASSLTGVNYEQYF.

This chain joins TRBV30 and TRBJ1-2; D remains unclear. This CDR3 is built from 15 residues. The V end was cut by 8 bases, the J end by 2 bases, with 21 bases between. Germline loops: CDR1 GTSNPN, CDR2 SVGIG (reference sequence). The CDR3 reads CAGLLARPVNYGYTF. Written as DNA, the CDR3 is TGTGCCGGGCTGCTTGCGAGACCCGTGAACTATGGCTACACCTTC.

The V gene is TRBV6-5, the J gene TRBJ2-7, with a possible D match to TRBD1 (6 bases). The CDR3 extends over 15 amino acids. Germline loops: CDR1 MNHEY, CDR2 SVGAGI. Deletions cut 4 bases from V and 2 bases from J, with 15 bases between. The CDR3 protein is CASSSATGSPYEQYF. The CDR3 region has the DNA TGTGCCAGCAGTTCCGCAACAGGGAGCCCCTACGAGCAGTACTTC.

This chain joins TRBV15 and TRBJ1-5; possible D gene TRBD1, 6 bases. Between the trimmed V and J ends, which lost 1 base and 7 bases, there was a span of 11 bases. The CDR3 totals 14 residues. Germline V CDR1 and CDR2: LNHNV, YYDKDF (reference sequence). The CDR3 reads CATSRGSRGQPQHF. The DNA for the CDR3 is TGTGCCACCAGCAGAGGTAGCAGGGGCCAGCCCCAGCATTTT.

The chain links TRBV4-1 to TRBJ2-7; D unresolved. Germline CDR1 and CDR2: MGHRA and YSYEKL. Between the trimmed V and J ends, which lost 2 bases and 3 bases, there was a span of 17 bases. The CDR3 is made up of 16 amino acids. CDR3 sequence reads: CASSQSESESYYEQYF. The CDR3, as DNA: TGCGCCAGCAGCCAAAGTGAAAGCGAGAGCTACTACGAGCAGTACTTC.

The J gene is TRBJ2-2, the V gene TRBV29-1, with D perhaps TRBD2 (5 bases). V was trimmed by 5 bases and J by 10 bases, leaving 17 bases between them. This CDR3 spans 13 amino acids. Germline V CDR1 and CDR2: SQVTM, ANQGSEA. CDR3 in amino acids: CSVRRGIEKELFF. The CDR3 DNA follows: TGCAGCGTTCGCCGGGGAATAGAGAAGGAGCTGTTTTTT.

The chain uses TRBV7-2 and TRBJ1-2, with TRBD1 matching over 8 bases. After removal of 5 bases from V and 4 bases from J, the junction contained 12 bases not matched to a gene. Per the germline V gene, CDR1 is SGHTA and CDR2 is FQGNSA. This CDR3 region has 16 residues. CDR3 nucleotides: TGTGCCAGCAGCCCCGACAGGGGCGGAGGCGCCTATGGCTACACCTTC. Amino acid sequence: CASSPDRGGGAYGYTF.

This clone was seen just once. This chain connects TRBV4-1 to TRBJ1-5; D uncertain. CDR3 size: 13 residues. The germline V and J ends were trimmed by 3 bases and 4 bases, with 7 bases remaining between them. The germline gives CDR1 MGHRA, CDR2 YSYEKL. In nucleotides, the CDR3 is TGCGCCAGCAGCCAGACGGGTAATCAGCCCCAGCATTTT. Encoded protein: CASSQTGNQPQHF.

The chain is built from TRBV7-6 and TRBJ1-5, with 7 bases aligning to TRBD1. V lost 4 bases to trimming and J lost 2 bases; unmatched junction nucleotides: 8. The CDR3 totals 16 residues. CDR1 SGHVS and CDR2 FNYEAQ come from the germline V gene. CDR3 sequence (DNA): TGTGCCAGCAGCTCCAACAGGGGTTGGGGCAATCAGCCCCAGCATTTT. The encoded protein is CASSSNRGWGNQPQHF.